This T cell receptor (beta chain) was identified in a study of blood T cell repertoires in COVID-19. The overall study: From the United States, Italy and Spain came samples of acute and convalescent COVID-19. The cDNA or gDNA used as material had been derived from T cells, B-cell-depleted T cells, or PBMCs.

Source study methods: Reference gene primer amplification gave nucleated cell count estimates. Profiling relied on immunoSEQ multiplex PCR, and the TCRdb table lists in-frame clones only, not all of them. V and J calls and clone size are copied from that table; D and trimming were computed from the DNA. Altogether a few hundred thousand clones are present, around 89% being singletons, with the ten largest covering approximately 6%. V was pared by 2 bases and J by 8 bases, with 10 bases between. Germline loops: CDR1 DFQATT, CDR2 SNEGSKA (reference sequence). This CDR3 is 11 amino acids long. Enrollment of patients from Seattle took place during active infection, with longitudinal follow-up.

The clonotype was recovered from a woman in her thirties with COVID-19, enrolled during active disease. The gene calls are TRBV20-1 and TRBJ2-7, with D tentatively TRBD2 (5 bases). The sequencing sample was made of peripheral blood. In DNA form, the CDR3 reads TGCAGTGCTAGAACTAGTAGTAAGCAGTACTTC. Translating it yields CSARTSSKQYF.